A single sample is the source of the 6 T cell receptor beta chains below, sequenced in a study of T cell changes during pregnancy in multiple sclerosis. TCRdb's copy holds only in-frame clones and misses some; the assay was immunoSEQ multiplex PCR. The sample lists about 36,000 clones, just over 90% occurring once. The sample in question was CD4+ T cells from peripheral blood mononuclear cells, obtained in the first trimester of pregnancy. Receptor source: a female donor with multiple sclerosis, enrolled in a pregnancy study.

The V call is TRBV28, the J call TRBJ1-2, with a possible D match to TRBD1 (5 bases). V lost 3 bases and J lost 6, with 8 bases in between. The CDR3 is 12 amino acids. Per the germline V gene, CDR1 is MDHEN and CDR2 is SYDVKM. CDR3 sequence reads: CASSLVGDGYTF. CDR3 DNA: TGTGCCAGCAGTTTGGTAGGGGATGGCTACACCTTC.

The chain is built from TRBV6-5 and TRBJ1-2, with D possibly matching TRBD1 (6 bases). V lost 6 bases and J 4 bases, leaving 18 bases between the germline ends. Germline V gives CDR1 MNHEY, CDR2 SVGAGI. The CDR3 length is 15 residues. CDR3 sequence: CASSRRTAGSYGYTF. CDR3 nucleotide sequence: TGTGCCAGCAGCCGGCGGACAGCCGGGTCCTATGGCTACACCTTC.

The chain carries TRBV11-2 and TRBJ2-7, with D tentatively TRBD1 (6 bases). The CDR3 spans 15 residues. Per germline, CDR1 SGHAT and CDR2 FQNNGV. V was cut by 1 base and J by 0 bases, with 10 bases left in between. The chain's CDR3 is CASSLGGQGSYEQYF. CDR3 bases: TGTGCCAGCAGCTTAGGGGGGCAGGGCTCCTACGAGCAGTACTTC. The entire variable domain, with the rest obtained from reference TRBV11-2 and TRBJ2-7, is as follows: EAGVAQSPRYKIIEKRQSVAFWCNPISGHATLYWYQQILGQGPKLLIQFQNNGVVDDSQLPKDRFSAERLKGVDSTLKIQPAKLEDSAVYLCASSLGGQGSYEQYFGPGTRLTVT.

The chain employs TRBV5-1 and TRBJ2-7; 8 bases line up with TRBD2. CDR3 length: 17 amino acids. V gave up 0 bases and J gave up 0 bases; unmatched junction bases: 8. The germline CDR1 and CDR2 sequences are SGHRS and YFSETQ. The CDR3 DNA follows: TGCGCCAGCAGCTTGGGGGGTCCGGGACTAGGCTCCTACGAGCAGTACTTC. This gives the protein CASSLGGPGLGSYEQYF.

This chain links TRBV29-1 with TRBJ1-1; TRBD1 aligns across 8 bases. The CDR3 spans 13 residues. J gave up 0 bases and V 5 bases, and 2 bases lay outside the gene matches. The germline gives CDR1 SQVTM, CDR2 ANQGSEA. CDR3 sequence (DNA): TGCAGCGTTCAGGACAGGGTGAACACTGAAGCTTTCTTT. This translates into CSVQDRVNTEAFF.

The table lists this clone with a count of one. This chain uses TRBV29-1 with TRBJ2-3, with TRBD1 as a possible D gene (6 bases). The CDR3 covers 15 residues. The V end was cut by 1 base, the J end by 6 bases, with 17 bases between. Germline V gene sequence: CDR1 SQVTM, CDR2 ANQGSEA. CDR3 residues: CSVEVPDRPLDTQYF. CDR3 coding DNA: TGCAGCGTTGAAGTACCCGACAGGCCCCTTGATACGCAGTATTTT.